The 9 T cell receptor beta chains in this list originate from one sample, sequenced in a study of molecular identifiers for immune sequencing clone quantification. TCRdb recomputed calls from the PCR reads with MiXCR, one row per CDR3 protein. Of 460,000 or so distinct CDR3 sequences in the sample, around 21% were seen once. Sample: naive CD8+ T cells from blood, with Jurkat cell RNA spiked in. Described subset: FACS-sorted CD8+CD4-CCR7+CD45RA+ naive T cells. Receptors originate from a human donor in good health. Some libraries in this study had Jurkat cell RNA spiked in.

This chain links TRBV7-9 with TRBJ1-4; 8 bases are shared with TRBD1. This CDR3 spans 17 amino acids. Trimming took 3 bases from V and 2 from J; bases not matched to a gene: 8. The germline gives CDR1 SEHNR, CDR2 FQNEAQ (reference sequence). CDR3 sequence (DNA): TGTGCCAGCAGCTTTAGGTTCCAGGGGGCGACTAATGAAAAACTGTTTTTT. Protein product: CASSFRFQGATNEKLFF.

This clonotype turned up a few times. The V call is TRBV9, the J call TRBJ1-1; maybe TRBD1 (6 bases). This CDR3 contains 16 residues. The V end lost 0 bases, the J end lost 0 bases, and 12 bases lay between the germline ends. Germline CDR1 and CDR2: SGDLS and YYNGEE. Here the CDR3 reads CASSVGGGSMNTEAFF. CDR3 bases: TGTGCCAGCAGCGTAGGCGGGGGCAGCATGAACACTGAAGCTTTCTTT.

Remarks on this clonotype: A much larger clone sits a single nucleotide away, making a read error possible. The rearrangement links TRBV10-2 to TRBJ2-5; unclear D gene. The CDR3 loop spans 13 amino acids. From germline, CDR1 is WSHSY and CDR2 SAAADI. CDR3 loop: CASGESYQETQYF. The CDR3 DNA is TGCGCCAGCGGTGAGTCGTACCAAGAGACCCAGTACTTC.

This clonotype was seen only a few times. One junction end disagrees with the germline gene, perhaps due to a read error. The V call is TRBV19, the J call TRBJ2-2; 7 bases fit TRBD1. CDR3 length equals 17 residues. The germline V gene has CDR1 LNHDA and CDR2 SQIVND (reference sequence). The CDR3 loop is CATRHHRDSSNIGELFF. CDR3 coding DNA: TGTGCCACCCGACATCACCGGGACAGTTCGAACATCGGGGAGCTGTTTTTT. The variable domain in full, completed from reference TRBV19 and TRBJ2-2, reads DGGITQSPKYLFRKEGQNVTLSCEQNLNHDAMYWYRQDPGQGLRLIYYSQIVNDFQKGDIAEGYSVSREKKESFPLTVTSAQKNPTAFYLCATRHHRDSSNIGELFFGEGSRLTVL.

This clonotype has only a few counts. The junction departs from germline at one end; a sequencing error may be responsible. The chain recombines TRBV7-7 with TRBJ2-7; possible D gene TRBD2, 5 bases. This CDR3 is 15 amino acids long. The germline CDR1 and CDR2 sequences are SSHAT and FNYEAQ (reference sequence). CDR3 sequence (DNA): TGTGCTAGCAGCCCCTATTCTGGCGGGCCTTCCGAGCAGTACTTC. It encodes CASSPYSGGPSEQYF.

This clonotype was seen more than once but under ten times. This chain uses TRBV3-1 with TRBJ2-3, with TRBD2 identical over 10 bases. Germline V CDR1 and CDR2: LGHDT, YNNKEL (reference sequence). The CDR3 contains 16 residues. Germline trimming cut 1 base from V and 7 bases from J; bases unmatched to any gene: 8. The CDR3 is CASSQGSSGGTYTQYF. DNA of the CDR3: TGTGCCAGCAGCCAAGGTAGTAGCGGGGGGACGTATACGCAGTATTTT.

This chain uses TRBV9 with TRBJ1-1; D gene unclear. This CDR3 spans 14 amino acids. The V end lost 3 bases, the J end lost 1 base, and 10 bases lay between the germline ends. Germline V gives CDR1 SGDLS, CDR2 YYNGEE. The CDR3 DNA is TGTGCCAGCAGCGACCCCCGCCAGAACACTGAAGCTTTCTTT. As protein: CASSDPRQNTEAFF.

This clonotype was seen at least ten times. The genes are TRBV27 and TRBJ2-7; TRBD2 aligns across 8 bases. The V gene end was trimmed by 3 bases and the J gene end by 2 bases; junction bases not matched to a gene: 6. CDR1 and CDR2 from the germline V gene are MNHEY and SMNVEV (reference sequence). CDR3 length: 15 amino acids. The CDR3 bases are TGTGCCAGCAGTTTTGGGACTAGTGGTACCTACGAGCAGTACTTC. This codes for CASSFGTSGTYEQYF.

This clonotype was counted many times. DNA of the CDR3: TGTGCCAGCAGCCCTCTAGGACAGGGCCACGAGCAGTACTTC. Amino acid sequence: CASSPLGQGHEQYF. This sequence joins TRBV7-9 and TRBJ2-7, with TRBD1 matching 8 bases. The V segment lost 5 bases and the J segment 5 bases; nucleotides outside the gene matches: 8. The CDR3 runs 14 residues. From germline, CDR1 is SEHNR and CDR2 FQNEAQ (reference sequence).